These 16 T cell receptor beta chains originate from one sample sequenced in a study of regulatory T cells in long-lasting Graves disease (dated by TCRdb to the early 2020s). The time point tag for this specimen amounts to: persistent/refractory GD, antithyroid drugs over 5 years with positive TRAb. RNA was extracted from PBMCs in TRIzol for both TCR sequencing and RNA sequencing. Receptor libraries were prepared by multiplex PCR. The sequencing machine was an Illumina HiSeq 4000. TCR beta libraries were built with iRepertoire HTBI primers and Arm-PCR amplification of CDR3 regions. The raw public reads went through TCRdb reprocessing: fastp at Q25, MiXCR clone calling, in-frame beta chains kept. All rows with the same CDR3 protein become a single entry with the most common DNA and genes. Here the sample has around 300,000 distinct CDR3 sequences; 20% to 25% occur a single time. Around three fifths of the sample is in the top ten clones.

The sequenced sample was peripheral blood mononuclear cells (PBMCs), obtained when the disease was refractory, from a patient treated with antithyroid drugs. These receptors were collected from a female donor with Graves disease.

Concerning this clonotype itself: A much larger clone lies one base from this, so it may be a read error. The gene calls are TRBV27 and TRBJ2-7, with 7 bases fitting TRBD1. Unmatched junction bases numbered 5, after V lost 4 bases and J lost 2 bases. The CDR3 has 14 amino acids. Germline-derived CDR1 and CDR2 are MNHEY and SMNVEV (reference sequence). DNA for the CDR3: TGTGCCAGCAGTTCGACAGGGCCTGCCTACGAGCAGTACTTC. It yields the protein CASSSTGPAYEQYF.

At least ten counts were recorded for this clonotype. The chain uses TRBV28 and TRBJ2-6; D gene unclear. The CDR3 consists of 16 residues. The germline CDR1 and CDR2 sequences are MDHEN and SYDVKM. V gave up 3 bases and J gave up 4 bases, with 13 bases separating them. The CDR3 spells CASSFQADPGANVLTF. DNA for the CDR3: TGTGCCAGCAGTTTCCAGGCAGACCCAGGGGCCAACGTCCTGACTTTC.

The chain recombines TRBV7-3 with TRBJ2-2, with D tentatively TRBD2 (5 bases). With 1 base removed from V and 7 bases from J, the gap between germline ends came to 7 bases. Looked up from germline, CDR1 is SGHTA and CDR2 is FQGTGA. The CDR3 is made up of 13 amino acids. The CDR3 DNA reads as TGTGCCAGCAGCTTAATTCGGGACGGGGAGCTGTTTTTT. Translated: CASSLIRDGELFF.

This clonotype was recorded at least ten times. This chain uses TRBV18 with TRBJ1-1, with a tentative D call TRBD1 (5 bases). CDR1 and CDR2 from the germline V gene are KGHSH and LQKENI. Trimming removed 8 bases from V and 4 bases from J, with 11 bases in between. This CDR3 is built from 12 residues. This CDR3 is CASSPGSTEAFF. The DNA for the CDR3 is TGTGCCAGCAGTCCAGGGAGCACTGAAGCTTTCTTT.

In its sample, this clonotype was seen a few times. At one of its ends the junction is not consistent with the germline gene, which may arise from a read error. V gene TRBV7-7 combines with J gene TRBJ2-7; 8 bases are a match to TRBD1. This CDR3 has 13 residues. The germline gives CDR1 SSHAT, CDR2 FNYEAQ (reference sequence). Written as DNA, the CDR3 is TGTGCTAGCAGCCAGGACAGGGATCGCGAGCAGCACTTC. Protein sequence: CASSQDRDREQHF.

In its sample, this clonotype was seen once. This chain joins TRBV5-4 and TRBJ2-2, with 8 positions matching TRBD1. The V gene end was trimmed by 4 bases and the J gene end by 5 bases; junction bases not matched to a gene: 13. CDR1 and CDR2 from the germline V gene are SGHNT and YYREEE (reference sequence). This CDR3 is 17 amino acids long. The CDR3 is CASSPGRTGWATGELFF. The CDR3 DNA is TGTGCCAGCAGCCCTGGGAGGACAGGGTGGGCGACCGGGGAGCTGTTTTTT.

The sample holds many counts of this clonotype. V gene TRBV7-9 combines with J gene TRBJ2-7; 9 bases agree with TRBD1. The CDR3 length is 14 residues. CDR1 and CDR2 from the germline V gene are SEHNR and FQNEAQ (reference sequence). The trim removed 3 bases at V and 3 bases at J, leaving 3 bases unmatched. The CDR3 DNA follows: TGTGCCAGCAGCTTGGGACAGGGAAACTACGAGCAGTACTTC. This encodes CASSLGQGNYEQYF.

This clonotype was found a few times. The genes are TRBV6-1 and TRBJ2-7, with a possible D match to TRBD1 (5 bases). Germline CDR1 is MNHNS and CDR2 is SASEGT. V was shortened by 2 bases and J by 5 bases, with 22 bases between the two germline ends. The CDR3 sequence is 17 residues long. The CDR3 nucleotides are TGTGCCAGCAGTGAACACCGGACAACTCCAAGGGTCCACGAGCAGTACTTC. Amino acid sequence: CASSEHRTTPRVHEQYF.

The chain couples TRBV7-2 to TRBJ2-1; TRBD2 aligns across 9 bases. Germline V gene lookup returns CDR1 SGHTA and CDR2 FQGNSA. Losses at the gene ends were 1 base for V and 0 bases for J; bases not matched to a gene: 16. The CDR3 is 21 residues long. CDR3 region: CASSLVSAVAGEISSYNEQFF. The CDR3 DNA reads as TGTGCCAGCAGCTTAGTTTCTGCCGTAGCGGGGGAAATAAGCTCCTACAATGAGCAGTTCTTC.

The CDR3 is CAISEGVGGRDTEAFF. For the CDR3, the DNA is TGTGCCATCAGTGAGGGCGTTGGGGGCAGGGACACTGAAGCTTTCTTT. V gene TRBV10-3 combines with J gene TRBJ1-1, with a possible D match to TRBD1 (6 bases). Germline V lookup: CDR1 ENHRY, CDR2 SYGVKD. V was trimmed by 2 bases and J by 3 bases, leaving 16 bases between them. CDR3 size: 16 residues.

This clonotype was seen at least ten times. CDR3 DNA sequence: TGTGCCAGCAGTGATTTAGCGCATGCAGATCCCTACGAGCAGTACTTC. Residues: CASSDLAHADPYEQYF. The rearrangement links TRBV25-1 to TRBJ2-7, with D tentatively TRBD2 (5 bases). V gave up 3 bases and J gave up 2 bases, with 17 bases separating them. CDR3 size: 16 residues. Germline V gene sequence: CDR1 MGHDK, CDR2 SYGVNS.

This sequence joins TRBV27 and TRBJ1-4; perhaps TRBD1 as D (5 bases). This CDR3 region has 15 residues. The V gene's germline CDR1 is MNHEY and CDR2 SMNVEV (reference sequence). Trimming took off 0 bases at V and 5 bases at J, with 10 bases between the two ends. The CDR3 spells CASSLSAGINEKLFF. In nucleotides, the CDR3 is TGTGCCAGCAGTTTATCGGCAGGGATAAATGAAAAACTGTTTTTT.

This clonotype appeared many times. V and J are TRBV28 and TRBJ2-5; the match to TRBD2 covers 8 bases. From germline, CDR1 is MDHEN and CDR2 SYDVKM. The CDR3 contains 16 residues. Trimming cost V 5 bases and J 5 bases; bases outside gene matches: 13. The DNA for the CDR3 is TGTGCCAGCAGTCCCCTCCACGTAGCGGGAAGGGAGACCCAGTACTTC. It is translated as CASSPLHVAGRETQYF.

This clonotype appeared a few times. The rearrangement links TRBV20-1 to TRBJ2-5; 7 bases align to TRBD2. The ends lost 8 bases at V and 2 bases at J; junction bases unmatched: 8. CDR1 and CDR2 from the germline V gene are DFQATT and SNEGSKA (reference sequence). This CDR3 region has 13 residues. Written as DNA, the CDR3 is TGCAGTTTTGCGGGAGTGAGTCAAGAGACCCAGTACTTC. Its protein product is CSFAGVSQETQYF.

The genes are TRBV6-6 and TRBJ2-1; 11 bases fit TRBD2. The V segment lost 0 bases and the J segment 5 bases; nucleotides outside the gene matches: 6. There are 17 residues in the CDR3. Germline CDR1 MNHNY, CDR2 SVGAGI (reference sequence). In nucleotides, the CDR3 is TGTGCCAGCAGTTACTCGACGACTAGCGGGGTCCACAATGAGCAGTTCTTC. This sequence encodes CASSYSTTSGVHNEQFF.

About this clonotype: A much more abundant neighbour one base away suggests this may be a read error. V is TRBV7-2 and J is TRBJ2-5; D is undetermined. The DNA end is a closer match to TRBJ2-1, so the J assignment may be wrong. This CDR3 has 15 amino acids. The germline CDR1 and CDR2 sequences are SGHTA and FQGNSA. Here the CDR3 reads CASGPATRVYNEQFF. CDR3 nucleotide sequence: TGTGCCAGCGGCCCCGCGACAAGGGTCTACAATGAGCAGTTCTTC.